Following are 2 T cell receptor beta chains from one sample sequenced in a study of shared clonotypes between healthy human individuals. Generated by immunoSEQ multiplex PCR, the TCRdb table keeps only in-frame clones and is missing some. The data hold about 2.2 million clones, with 90% to 95% observed a single time. CD8 cells classed as naive were CD45RO-negative and positively selected for CCR7, excluding terminally differentiated effector memory CD45RA+ cells. The material sequenced was naive CD8+ T cells from PBMCs. The receptors come from a man aged 18-30 years in good health. Some clones in this sample may be carry-over from other donors' samples.

This chain links TRBV5-4 with TRBJ1-2; D is possibly TRBD1 (5 bases). Germline V gene data show CDR1 as SGHNT and CDR2 as YYREEE (reference sequence). Trimming cost V 7 bases and J 6 bases, with 19 bases left between them. This CDR3 comprises 14 residues. This CDR3 reads CASLMAGGGDGYTF. The DNA for the CDR3 is TGTGCCAGCCTAATGGCTGGGGGAGGAGATGGCTACACCTTC.

This rearrangement joins TRBV7-3 to TRBJ2-3, with a possible D match to TRBD1 (6 bases). Germline V CDR1 and CDR2: SGHTA, FQGTGA. This CDR3 comprises 15 residues. With 2 bases removed from V and 0 bases from J, the gap between germline ends came to 9 bases. The CDR3 bases are TGTGCCAGCAGCTTAGGGCAGGGGAGCACAGATACGCAGTATTTT. This gives the protein CASSLGQGSTDTQYF.